This TCR beta chain was recovered during a study of response to subunit inactivated influenza vaccine. Germline CDR1 and CDR2: MDHEN and SYDVKM. J was trimmed by 0 bases and V by 6 bases; bases with no gene match: 10. The CDR3 totals 16 residues. TCRdb ran MiXCR on the RT-PCR reads and lists one entry per CDR3 protein. The sample yields about 620,000 distinct CDR3 sequences, around 10% seen once. This clonotype was seen repeatedly, ten times or more. This sample also belongs to another study, concerning T cells expressing NK-cell markers. That report adds: Libraries used 5'RACE template switching adding universal primer site and UMIs.

The chain links TRBV28 to TRBJ1-2; 7 bases are shared with TRBD1. This specimen was PBMCs from blood, taken on the day of vaccination. The source of this sequence is a middle-aged man who received an inactivated influenza vaccine. CDR3 amino acids: CASSRFQGVSNYGYTF. Written as DNA, the CDR3 is TGTGCCAGCAGCCGTTTCCAGGGGGTTTCTAACTATGGCTACACCTTC.